The 8 T cell receptor beta chains given below trace back to one sample, sequenced in a study of T cell repertoires in cytomegalovirus infection. TCRdb ran MiXCR on the reads and lists one entry per CDR3 protein. The sample contains fewer than 550,000 distinct CDR3 sequences, about 30% of which appear only once. Sequenced material: PBMCs. These receptors all stem from a human donor in good health (CMV status not recorded). Some clones in this sample may be carry-over from other donors' samples.

The sample holds many counts of this clonotype. At one end the junction does not follow the germline gene, possibly because of a read error. The chain combines TRBV5-1 with TRBJ2-3; D remains unclear. CDR3 length: 14 amino acids. CDR1 SGHRS and CDR2 YFSETQ come from the germline V gene. CDR3 DNA sequence: TGTGCCAGCAGCTTAGAGACTAGCACAGATACGCAGTATTTT. Residues: CASSLETSTDTQYF.

In its sample, this clonotype was seen many times. V is TRBV12-3 or TRBV12-4 and J is TRBJ2-1; possible D gene TRBD1, 6 bases. V lost 5 bases, J lost 2 bases, and 22 bases lay in between. The CDR3 runs to 18 residues. The CDR3 DNA is TGTGCCAGCAGTCTTGAAACGATGGGACACCAAACCTACAATGAGCAGTTCTTC. Encoded protein: CASSLETMGHQTYNEQFF.

The chain employs TRBV6-2 or TRBV6-3 and TRBJ2-1, with D possibly being TRBD2 (6 bases). Trimming stripped 6 bases from V and 7 bases from J, with 16 bases between. Germline V gene lookup returns CDR1 MNHEY and CDR2 SVGEGT. The CDR3 loop spans 14 amino acids. In DNA form, the CDR3 reads TGTGCCAGCAGGCCCGCGGAGGGAGCGAATGAGCAGTTCTTC. Its protein product is CASRPAEGANEQFF.

This clonotype has only a few counts. The rearrangement joins TRBV7-2 to TRBJ1-5, with D possibly matching TRBD1 (6 bases). Germline values: CDR1 SGHTA, CDR2 FQGNSA. The CDR3 spans 14 residues. V lost 5 bases to trimming and J lost 9 bases, with 17 bases between them. The CDR3 region is CASSPGGSGLPQHF. The DNA for the CDR3 is TGTGCCAGCAGCCCCGGGGGCAGCGGTTTGCCCCAGCATTTT. The whole variable domain, remainder taken from reference TRBV7-2 and TRBJ1-5, is GAGVSQSPSNKVTEKGKDVELRCDPISGHTALYWYRQSLGQGLEFLIYFQGNSAPDKSGLPSDRFSAERTGGSVSTLTIQRTQQEDSAVYLCASSPGGSGLPQHFGDGTRLSIL.

This clonotype was recorded at least ten times. V usage is TRBV7-9 and J usage is TRBJ2-3; no clear D. Looked up from germline, CDR1 is SEHNR and CDR2 is FQNEAQ (reference sequence). The CDR3 totals 13 residues. V was clipped by 5 bases and J by 5 bases, with 11 bases between them. The CDR3 DNA reads TGTGCCAGCAGCCCCGGAGTGGTAGATACGCAGTATTTT. It yields the protein CASSPGVVDTQYF.

The chain joins TRBV9 to TRBJ2-3; D tentatively reads TRBD1 or TRBD2 (5 bases each). The CDR3 covers 14 residues. Germline V gives CDR1 SGDLS, CDR2 YYNGEE. V was cut by 3 bases and J by 4 bases, with 12 bases left in between. CDR3 bases: TGTGCCAGCAGCGCAGGGACCTTCCCAGATACGCAGTATTTT. This gives the protein CASSAGTFPDTQYF.

This clonotype was seen repeatedly, ten times or more. The J gene is TRBJ2-7, the V gene TRBV28, with 11 bases aligning to TRBD2. V lost 7 bases and J lost 5; bases outside the gene matches: 13. Germline lookup yields CDR1 MDHEN and CDR2 SYDVKM. The CDR3 totals 16 residues. Here the CDR3 DNA reads TGTGCCAGCATAGAAGATCTAGCGGGAGGTCTCCACGAGCAGTACTTC. Protein sequence: CASIEDLAGGLHEQYF.

This clonotype was recorded once. V and J are TRBV19 and TRBJ1-1; D ambiguous. The ends were cut back, 2 bases at V and 1 base at J, with 5 bases in the middle. CDR1 LNHDA and CDR2 SQIVND come from the germline V gene (reference sequence). The CDR3 is made up of 13 amino acids. The CDR3 DNA reads TGTGCCAGTAGTATAAAGGAGAACACTGAAGCTTTCTTT. Encoded protein: CASSIKENTEAFF.